This paragraph reports one TCR beta chain. The antigen remains unidentified. In germline, CDR1 is PRHDT, CDR2 FYEKMQ (reference sequence). The CDR3 totals 15 residues. V was pared by 5 bases and J by 8 bases, with 18 bases between. Sequencing was performed with immunoSEQ multiplex PCR; in TCRdb, only in-frame clones are kept and a portion is missing. The sample has about 700,000 clones; just over 90% are singletons. The sample comes from a study of shared clonotypes between healthy human individuals. Study-level points and caveats: The study found lower generation probabilities in non-shared clonotypes than in those shared by all four donors.

Positively selected for CCR7, the CD45RO-negative cells used as naive CD8 cells excluded terminally differentiated effector memory CD45RA+ cells. Sequences were obtained from naive CD8+ T cells sorted from blood. This chain connects TRBV13 to TRBJ1-4, with D perhaps matching TRBD1 (5 bases). This TCR derives from a man aged 25-45 years in good health. As DNA, the CDR3 is TGTGCCAGCAGCGAAAGAGTAGGGGATCGCGAAAAACTGTTTTTT. Encoded protein: CASSERVGDREKLFF.